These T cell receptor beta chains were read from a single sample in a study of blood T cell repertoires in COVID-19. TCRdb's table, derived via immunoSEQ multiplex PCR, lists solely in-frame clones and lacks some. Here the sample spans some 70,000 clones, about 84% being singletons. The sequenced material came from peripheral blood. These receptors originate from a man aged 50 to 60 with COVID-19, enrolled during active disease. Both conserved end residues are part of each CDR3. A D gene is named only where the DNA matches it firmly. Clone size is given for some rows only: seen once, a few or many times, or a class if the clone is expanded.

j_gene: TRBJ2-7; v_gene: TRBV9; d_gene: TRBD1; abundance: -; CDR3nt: TGTGCCAGCAGCCCCCGGGACAGGGCTATCTCCTACGAGCAGTACTTC; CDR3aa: CASSPRDRAISYEQYF
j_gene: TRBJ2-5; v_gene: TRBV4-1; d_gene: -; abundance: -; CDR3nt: TGCGCCAGCAGCCAAGGGTTTCGCGGGGTAGAGACCCAGTACTTC; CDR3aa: CASSQGFRGVETQYF
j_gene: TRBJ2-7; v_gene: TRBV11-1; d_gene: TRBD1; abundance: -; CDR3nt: TGTGCCAGCAGCTTAGAATGGGACAGCACCTACGAGCAGTACTTC; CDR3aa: CASSLEWDSTYEQYF
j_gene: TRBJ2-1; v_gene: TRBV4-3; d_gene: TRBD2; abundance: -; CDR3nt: TGCGCCAGCAGCCAAGAAATAGCGGGGGTGTACAATGAGCAGTTCTTC; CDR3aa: CASSQEIAGVYNEQFF
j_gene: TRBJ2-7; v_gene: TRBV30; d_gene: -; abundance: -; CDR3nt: TGTGCTTTTTCCGCAACAAATCACGAGCAGTACTTC; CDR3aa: CAFSATNHEQYF
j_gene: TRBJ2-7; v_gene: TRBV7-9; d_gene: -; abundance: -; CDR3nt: TGTGCCAGCAGCTTACTCTACGAGCAGTACTTC; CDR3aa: CASSLLYEQYF
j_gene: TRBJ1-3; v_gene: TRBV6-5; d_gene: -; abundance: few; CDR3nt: TGTGCCAGCAGTCGAGAGATTGGAAACACCATATATTTT; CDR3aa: CASSREIGNTIYF
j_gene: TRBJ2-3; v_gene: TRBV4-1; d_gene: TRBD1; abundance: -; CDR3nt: TGCGCCAGCAGCCAAGAGGGACAGGGGGGCACAGATACGCAGTATTTT; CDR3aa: CASSQEGQGGTDTQYF
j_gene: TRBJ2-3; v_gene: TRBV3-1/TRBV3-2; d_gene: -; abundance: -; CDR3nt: TGTGCCAGCGGCCCTCAACTAACTAGCACAGATACGCAGTATTTT; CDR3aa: CASGPQLTSTDTQYF
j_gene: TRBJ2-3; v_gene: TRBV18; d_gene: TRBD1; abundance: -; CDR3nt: TGTGCCAGCTCACCCTCGGGACAGGGGTCAGATACGCAGTATTTT; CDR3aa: CASSPSGQGSDTQYF
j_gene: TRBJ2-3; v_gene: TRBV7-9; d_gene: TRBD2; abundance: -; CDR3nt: TGTGCCAGCAGCTTAGTCACTAGCGGGGTCGATACGCAGTATTTT; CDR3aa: CASSLVTSGVDTQYF
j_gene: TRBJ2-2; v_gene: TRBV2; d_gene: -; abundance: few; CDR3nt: TGTGCCAGCTGGACGGGGTACACCGGGGAGCTGTTTTTT; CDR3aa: CASWTGYTGELFF
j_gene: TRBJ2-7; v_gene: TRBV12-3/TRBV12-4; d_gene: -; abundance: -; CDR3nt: TGTGCCAGCACCATAGACAACTCCTACGAGCAGTACTTC; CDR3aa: CASTIDNSYEQYF
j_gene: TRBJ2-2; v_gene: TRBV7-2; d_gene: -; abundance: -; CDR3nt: TGTGCCAGCAGCCAACCGGGACTGGCGGGCACCGGGGAGCTGTTTTTT; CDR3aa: CASSQPGLAGTGELFF
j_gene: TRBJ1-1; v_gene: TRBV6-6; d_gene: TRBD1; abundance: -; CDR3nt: TGTGCCAGCAGGCCGGAGACAGGGAGGAGTAACACTGAAGCTTTCTTT; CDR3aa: CASRPETGRSNTEAFF
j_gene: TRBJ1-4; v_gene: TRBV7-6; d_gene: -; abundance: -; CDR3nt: TGTGCCAGCAGCTCCGGGACATGGGGGATCAATGAAAAACTGTTTTTT; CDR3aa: CASSSGTWGINEKLFF
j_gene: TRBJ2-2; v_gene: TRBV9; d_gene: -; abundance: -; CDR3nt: TGTGCCAGCAGCGTAGAGGCGGGCATGATGACCGGGGAGCTGTTTTTT; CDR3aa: CASSVEAGMMTGELFF
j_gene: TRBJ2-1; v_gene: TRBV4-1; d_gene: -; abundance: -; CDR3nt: TGCGCCAGCAGCCTTGGCGGCAGTGTCTCCTACAATGAGCAGTTCTTC; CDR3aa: CASSLGGSVSYNEQFF
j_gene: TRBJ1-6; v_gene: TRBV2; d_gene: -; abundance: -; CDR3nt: TGTGCCAGCGGTAGGGGGTCGAATTCACCCCTCCACTTT; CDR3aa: CASGRGSNSPLHF
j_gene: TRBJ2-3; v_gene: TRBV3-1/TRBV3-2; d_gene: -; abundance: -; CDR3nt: TGTGCCAGCAGCCACCCAAGGGGGGGTACGCAGTATTTT; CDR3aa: CASSHPRGGTQYF
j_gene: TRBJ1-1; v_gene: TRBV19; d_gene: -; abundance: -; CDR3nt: TGTGCCAGTAGTGACGGCCAGGGCCCGAACACTGAAGCTTTCTTT; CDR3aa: CASSDGQGPNTEAFF
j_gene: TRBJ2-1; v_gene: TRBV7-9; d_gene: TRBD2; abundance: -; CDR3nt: TGTGCCAGCAGCGAAATAGCGGGGGGGCTCAATGAGCAGTTCTTC; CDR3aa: CASSEIAGGLNEQFF
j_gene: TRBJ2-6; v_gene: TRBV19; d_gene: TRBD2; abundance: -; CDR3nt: TGTGCCAGTAGCACCGACGGAGGGAGGGGAGGGGCCAACGTCCTGACTTTC; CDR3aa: CASSTDGGRGGANVLTF
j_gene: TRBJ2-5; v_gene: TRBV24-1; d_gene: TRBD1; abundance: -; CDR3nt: TGTGCCACCAGTGACACCGGGACAGGGGAGACCCAGTACTTC; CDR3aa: CATSDTGTGETQYF